These 14 T cell receptor beta chains were sequenced from one sample in a study of immune evolution from preneoplasia to lung adenocarcinoma. Sequenced by immunoSEQ multiplex PCR; TCRdb stores in-frame clones only, minus some. There are some 5,000 clones in the sample; around 85% occur only once, and less than 8.5% lies in the top ten. Sequences were obtained from FFPE minimally invasive lung adenocarcinoma tissue. These receptors all stem from a person aged 50-70 years with lung adenocarcinoma.

V is TRBV10-3 and J is TRBJ1-2, with unresolved D. Germline V CDR1 and CDR2: ENHRY, SYGVKD. The CDR3 is made up of 13 amino acids. The ends were cut back, 2 bases at V and 4 bases at J, with 8 bases in the middle. The CDR3 region is CAISEPGFYGYTF. The CDR3 nucleotides read TGTGCCATCAGTGAGCCAGGATTCTATGGCTACACCTTC.

This clone showed up just once. Other DNA sequences in this specimen translate into the identical CDR3. This chain connects TRBV5-1 to TRBJ1-1; the D is unclear. The CDR3 has 13 amino acids. Germline-derived CDR1 and CDR2 are SGHRS and YFSETQ. Trimming took off 2 bases at V and 3 bases at J, with 8 bases between the two ends. The chain's CDR3 is CASSFTGDTEAFF. DNA for the CDR3: TGCGCCAGCAGCTTCACGGGTGACACTGAAGCTTTCTTT.

The genes are TRBV29-1 and TRBJ1-1, with 10 bases fitting TRBD1. With 7 bases clipped from V and 7 bases from J, the junction kept 6 bases outside the gene matches. The CDR3 spans 12 residues. In germline, CDR1 is SQVTM, CDR2 ANQGSEA. The CDR3 coding sequence is TGCAGCGCGGGACAGGGGTTAAATGAAGCTTTCTTT. Amino acid sequence: CSAGQGLNEAFF.

V is TRBV7-9 and J is TRBJ1-3, with unresolved D. V dropped 5 bases and J dropped 3 bases, with 8 bases sitting between them. Germline CDR1 reads SEHNR; CDR2 reads FQNEAQ (reference sequence). The CDR3 contains 13 residues. The CDR3 DNA reads TGTGCCAGCAGCCCAGAATTTGGAAACACCATATATTTT. Amino acid sequence: CASSPEFGNTIYF.

The chain links TRBV9 to TRBJ2-3, with 7 nucleotides matching TRBD2. J lost 0 bases, V lost 4 bases, and 5 bases had no gene match. Germline V CDR1 and CDR2: SGDLS, YYNGEE. The CDR3 has 15 amino acids. The CDR3 loop is CASSPIAGSTDTQYF. The CDR3 coding sequence is TGTGCCAGCAGCCCCATAGCGGGTAGCACAGATACGCAGTATTTT. The whole variable domain, remainder taken from reference TRBV9 and TRBJ2-3, is DSGVTQTPKHLITATGQRVTLRCSPRSGDLSVYWYQQSLDQGLQFLIQYYNGEERAKGNILERFSAQQFPDLHSELNLSSLELGDSALYFCASSPIAGSTDTQYFGPGTRLTVL.

The CDR3 bases are TGTGCCAGCAGTTTACACAGGGCTGGAAACACCATATATTTT. Translated: CASSLHRAGNTIYF. The chain combines TRBV2 with TRBJ1-3; possibly TRBD1 for D (6 bases). Trimming removed 5 bases at V and 2 bases at J, with 10 bases between. Germline values: CDR1 SNHLY, CDR2 FYNNEI. The CDR3 totals 14 residues.

The V and J genes are TRBV18 and TRBJ2-5; D tentatively fits TRBD1 or TRBD2 (5 bases each). V lost 1 base and J lost 5, with 11 bases in between. The CDR3 runs to 14 residues. The V gene's germline CDR1 is KGHSH and CDR2 LQKENI. The CDR3: CASSPQGRSETQYF. CDR3 in DNA: TGTGCCAGCTCACCACAGGGACGGAGCGAGACCCAGTACTTC.

The chain carries TRBV28 and TRBJ2-3; a possible D gene is TRBD2 (6 bases). This CDR3 comprises 21 residues. The germline CDR1 and CDR2 sequences are MDHEN and SYDVKM. V was trimmed by 7 bases and J by 3 bases, leaving 35 bases between them. CDR3 protein: CASIPNRGQNHPLAETDTQYF. The CDR3 DNA is TGTGCCAGCATCCCGAACCGGGGCCAGAATCACCCACTAGCAGAGACAGATACGCAGTATTTT.

The rearrangement links TRBV28 to TRBJ1-1; D may be TRBD1 (6 bases). V was pared by 2 bases and J by 0 bases, with 16 bases between. This CDR3 is 17 amino acids long. CDR1 and CDR2 from the germline V gene are MDHEN and SYDVKM. The CDR3 DNA is TGTGCCAGCAGTTTAGGGGGACGGGGGCTGGTGAACACTGAAGCTTTCTTT. Its translation is CASSLGGRGLVNTEAFF.

The chain carries TRBV5-1 and TRBJ1-5, with no clear D. The germline V gene encodes CDR1 SGHRS and CDR2 YFSETQ. The CDR3 covers 16 residues. Trimming left V 2 bases short and J 7 bases short, with 19 bases between. CDR3 DNA sequence: TGCGCCAGCAGCTTTTTGGGGATTACGGGTAGGCAGCCCCAGCATTTT. It yields the protein CASSFLGITGRQPQHF.

The CDR3 nucleotides read TGTGCCAGCAGTCCCGACCCAGGGAATAGCAATCAGCCCCAGCATTTT. Translated, it gives CASSPDPGNSNQPQHF. This chain links TRBV28 with TRBJ1-5; D perhaps matches TRBD1 (5 bases). CDR3 length: 16 amino acids. V was trimmed by 5 bases and J by 0 bases, leaving 14 bases between them. Germline V gene data show CDR1 as MDHEN and CDR2 as SYDVKM.

The rearrangement joins TRBV30 to TRBJ2-3; 7 bases match TRBD1. Trimming cost V 0 bases and J 4 bases; bases outside gene matches: 4. Looked up from germline, CDR1 is GTSNPN and CDR2 is SVGIG (reference sequence). The CDR3 totals 14 residues. The CDR3 loop reads CAWSVLRGPDTQYF. The DNA for the CDR3 is TGTGCCTGGAGTGTTCTGAGGGGGCCAGATACGCAGTATTTT.

A single count supports this clone. The chain carries TRBV5-1 and TRBJ2-7, with 7 positions matching TRBD1. CDR1 and CDR2 from the germline V gene are SGHRS and YFSETQ. The CDR3 is 16 amino acids. Unmatched junction bases numbered 11, after V lost 0 bases and J lost 5 bases. The CDR3 nucleotides are TGCGCCAGCAGCTTGGTGACGGGCAGGGGGTACAACGAGCAGTACTTC. The encoded protein is CASSLVTGRGYNEQYF.

The chain has TRBV6-5 and TRBJ1-2, with a possible D match to TRBD1 (6 bases). Between the trimmed V and J ends, which lost 6 bases and 7 bases, there was a span of 15 bases. The germline V gene has CDR1 MNHEY and CDR2 SVGAGI. The CDR3 is 13 residues long. The CDR3 nucleotides read TGTGCCAGCAGCCCGGGCCAGGGGATTGGCTACACCTTC. Translating gives CASSPGQGIGYTF.